What follows are 21 T cell receptor beta chains derived from one specimen sequenced in a study of T cell repertoires in ileal Crohn's disease. Time point reported: neoterminal ileum biopsy at postoperative endoscopy, about 6 months after surgery. Sequencing was performed with immunoSEQ multiplex PCR; in TCRdb, only in-frame clones are kept and a portion is missing. Altogether roughly 62,000 clones are present, 85% to 90% being singletons, with the ten largest covering roughly 2%. Material: ileal tissue. All receptors come from an adult with Crohn's disease.

This clone was counted between two and nine times. V gene TRBV27 combines with J gene TRBJ2-1; 11 positions match TRBD2. V lost 5 bases, J lost 5 bases, and 5 bases stayed unmatched. The CDR3 is 15 amino acids. From germline, CDR1 is MNHEY and CDR2 SMNVEV (reference sequence). The CDR3 loop is CASSPGTSGNNEQFF. In nucleotides, the CDR3 is TGTGCCAGCAGTCCCGGGACTAGCGGAAACAATGAGCAGTTCTTC.

V is TRBV4-1 and J is TRBJ1-2; 9 bases map to TRBD1. CDR3 length: 15 residues. V dropped 2 bases and J dropped 4; count of bases not matched to a gene: 5. The germline gives CDR1 MGHRA, CDR2 YSYEKL. The CDR3 loop is CASSQTQGAGYGYTF. The DNA for the CDR3 is TGCGCCAGCAGCCAAACACAGGGGGCTGGCTATGGCTACACCTTC.

V usage is TRBV6-5 and J usage is TRBJ2-1, with no clear D. Germline CDR1 is MNHEY and CDR2 is SVGAGI. Trimming pared 6 bases from V and 7 bases from J, leaving 16 bases between. This CDR3 comprises 14 residues. CDR3 protein: CASRKVPTENEQFF. The CDR3 region has the DNA TGTGCCAGCAGGAAAGTCCCGACGGAGAATGAGCAGTTCTTC.

The chain links TRBV9 to TRBJ2-3; no clear D. Germline V gene sequence: CDR1 SGDLS, CDR2 YYNGEE. The CDR3 totals 14 residues. Trimming cost V 4 bases and J 6 bases, with 15 bases left between them. Here the CDR3 DNA reads TGTGCCAGCAGCAAAAAGTTGGCTTTGGATACGCAGTATTTT. Translation gives CASSKKLALDTQYF.

This chain joins TRBV5-4 and TRBJ2-4, with 8 nucleotides matching TRBD2. In germline, CDR1 is SGHNT, CDR2 YYREEE (reference sequence). The CDR3 runs 16 residues. The J segment lost 1 base and the V segment lost 0 bases, leaving 3 bases of the junction unmatched. The CDR3: CASSLVVAGAKNIQYF. The CDR3 coding sequence is TGTGCCAGCAGCTTGGTGGTAGCGGGGGCCAAAAACATTCAGTACTTC.

This clone occurred once. This chain uses TRBV4-1 with TRBJ2-1, with TRBD1 identical over 9 bases. The ends lost 4 bases at V and 0 bases at J; junction bases unmatched: 1. CDR3 length: 15 residues. The germline V gene encodes CDR1 MGHRA and CDR2 YSYEKL. CDR3 sequence reads: CASSRDRVSYNEQFF. Here the CDR3 DNA reads TGCGCCAGCAGCCGGGACAGGGTCTCCTACAATGAGCAGTTCTTC.

At least ten counts were recorded for this clone. This chain uses TRBV29-1 with TRBJ1-2; 7 bases map to TRBD1. V gave up 5 bases and J gave up 6 bases; unmatched junction bases: 12. This CDR3 is built from 14 residues. Germline V gives CDR1 SQVTM, CDR2 ANQGSEA. The CDR3 DNA reads TGCAGCGTTCTAAATAACCGACAGGGCCATGGCTACACCTTC. It translates to CSVLNNRQGHGYTF.

The genes are TRBV11-3 and TRBJ2-2, with unresolved D. Germline V gene lookup returns CDR1 SGHNT and CDR2 YENEEA. This CDR3 spans 14 amino acids. The V end was cut by 5 bases, the J end by 1 base, with 8 bases between. The CDR3 region is CASSPAKNTGELFF. The CDR3 DNA sequence: TGTGCCAGCAGCCCTGCTAAGAACACCGGGGAGCTGTTTTTT.

CDR3 in DNA: TGCGCCAGCAGAAGGGGGACAAGCGTATCAGATGAGCAGTTCTTC. Translated: CASRRGTSVSDEQFF. The gene calls are TRBV5-1 and TRBJ2-1; D possibly corresponds to TRBD1 (6 bases). CDR1 is SGHRS, CDR2 YFSETQ, per germline. The CDR3 has 15 residues. Trimming shortened V by 5 bases and J by 8 bases, and 20 bases separated the two germline ends.

The gene calls are TRBV2 and TRBJ1-5; 7 nucleotides match TRBD1. With V trimmed by 6 bases and J by 2 bases, 4 bases remained unmatched. CDR1 and CDR2 from the germline V gene are SNHLY and FYNNEI. The CDR3 spans 14 residues. This CDR3 reads CASRAGTGNQPQHF. As DNA, the CDR3 is TGTGCCAGCAGAGCCGGGACAGGCAATCAGCCCCAGCATTTT.

The CDR3 region has the DNA TGTGCCAGCAGCCGAATACAGGGTCTCGGAGAAAAACTGTTTTTT. It encodes CASSRIQGLGEKLFF. The V and J genes are TRBV11-2 and TRBJ1-4; the D gene is possibly TRBD1 (6 bases). CDR3 length: 15 amino acids. V shed 5 bases and J shed 8 bases, with 18 bases lying between them. CDR1 is SGHAT, CDR2 FQNNGV, per germline.

The rearrangement joins TRBV6-5 to TRBJ1-1, with D perhaps TRBD1 (5 bases). The germline V gene encodes CDR1 MNHEY and CDR2 SVGAGI. V lost 2 bases to trimming and J lost 0 bases, with 7 bases between them. This CDR3 comprises 14 residues. CDR3 sequence: CASSYAGMNTEAFF. The CDR3 DNA reads TGTGCCAGCAGTTACGCAGGGATGAACACTGAAGCTTTCTTT.

There are a few counts of this clone. The chain uses TRBV19 and TRBJ1-2; no firm D call. The CDR3 spans 12 residues. From germline, CDR1 is LNHDA and CDR2 SQIVND (reference sequence). V was shortened by 5 bases and J by 7 bases, with 11 bases between the two germline ends. CDR3: CASSLADGGYTF. As DNA, the CDR3 is TGTGCCAGTAGTTTGGCAGATGGTGGCTACACCTTC. Drawing the rest from reference TRBV19 and TRBJ1-2, the complete variable domain is DGGITQSPKYLFRKEGQNVTLSCEQNLNHDAMYWYRQDPGQGLRLIYYSQIVNDFQKGDIAEGYSVSREKKESFPLTVTSAQKNPTAFYLCASSLADGGYTFGSGTRLTVV.

The chain has TRBV5-6 and TRBJ1-1, with TRBD1 matching 8 bases. CDR1 is SGHDT, CDR2 YYEEEE, per germline. V lost 2 bases, J lost 5 bases, and 8 bases stayed unmatched. CDR3 length equals 15 residues. CDR3 DNA sequence: TGTGCCAGCAGCTTCCCGCCAGGGGGCAAAACTGAAGCTTTCTTT. Amino acid sequence: CASSFPPGGKTEAFF.

The chain couples TRBV28 to TRBJ1-2, with a possible D match to TRBD1 (6 bases). Trimming removed 6 bases at V and 10 bases at J, with 18 bases between. Germline V gene sequence: CDR1 MDHEN, CDR2 SYDVKM. This CDR3 has 13 residues. The CDR3, as DNA: TGTGCCAGCAGGCCACAGGGCGTTAGCGACTACACCTTC. The encoded protein is CASRPQGVSDYTF.

This clone was detected only a few times. The rearrangement links TRBV9 to TRBJ2-5; 10 nucleotides match TRBD2. With V trimmed by 0 bases and J by 4 bases, 6 bases remained unmatched. CDR3 size: 16 residues. Germline V gene sequence: CDR1 SGDLS, CDR2 YYNGEE. CDR3 residues: CASSVGVAGGGETQYF. The CDR3 DNA reads TGTGCCAGCAGCGTAGGGGTAGCGGGGGGCGGAGAGACCCAGTACTTC.

J is TRBJ1-2 and V is TRBV9; D may be TRBD1 (5 bases). V lost 4 bases and J 7 bases, leaving 20 bases between the germline ends. The CDR3 spans 15 residues. CDR1 is SGDLS and CDR2 is YYNGEE in the germline V gene. CDR3 DNA sequence: TGTGCCAGCAGCTTATTCCAGGGATCCCCCGGTGGCTACACCTTC. Amino acid sequence: CASSLFQGSPGGYTF. The full variable domain, in which reference TRBV9 and TRBJ1-2 provide the parts outside the CDR3, is DSGVTQTPKHLITATGQRVTLRCSPRSGDLSVYWYQQSLDQGLQFLIQYYNGEERAKGNILERFSAQQFPDLHSELNLSSLELGDSALYFCASSLFQGSPGGYTFGSGTRLTVV.

The chain couples TRBV29-1 to TRBJ2-7; D gene unclear. Trimming took 6 bases from V and 4 from J, leaving 10 bases between them. Germline lookup yields CDR1 SQVTM and CDR2 ANQGSEA. The CDR3 runs 11 residues. CDR3 DNA: TGCAGCGTACGTACCAGGTACGAGCAGTACTTC. Translation gives CSVRTRYEQYF.

The table lists this clone with a count of one. The chain recombines TRBV10-3 with TRBJ1-1, with 7 bases matching TRBD1. The CDR3 has 12 amino acids. CDR1 and CDR2 from the germline V gene are ENHRY and SYGVKD. Losses at the gene ends were 11 bases for V and 3 bases for J; bases not matched to a gene: 6. The CDR3 coding sequence is TGTGCCGCCAAAGACAGGGACACTGAAGCTTTCTTT. It encodes CAAKDRDTEAFF.

The rearrangement links TRBV18 to TRBJ1-1, with a possible D match to TRBD1 (5 bases). Germline CDR1 reads KGHSH; CDR2 reads LQKENI. Trimming removed 3 bases at V and 7 bases at J, with 18 bases between. This CDR3 comprises 15 residues. The CDR3 protein is CASSPLPGGGGEAFF. As DNA, the CDR3 is TGTGCCAGCTCACCTCTCCCGGGGGGAGGTGGTGAAGCTTTCTTT. The full variable domain, completed using reference TRBV18 and TRBJ1-1, is NAGVMQNPRHLVRRRGQEARLRCSPMKGHSHVYWYRQLPEEGLKFMVYLQKENIIDESGMPKERFSAEFPKEGPSILRIQQVVRGDSAAYFCASSPLPGGGGEAFFGQGTRLTVV.

The sample holds one count of this clone. This chain connects TRBV30 to TRBJ2-3; the D gene is possibly TRBD2 (5 bases). CDR3 length: 14 amino acids. V was cut by 0 bases and J by 4 bases, with 11 bases left in between. Per the germline V gene, CDR1 is GTSNPN and CDR2 is SVGIG (reference sequence). CDR3: CAWSVAGGSDTQYF. CDR3 in DNA: TGTGCCTGGAGTGTGGCGGGTGGCTCAGATACGCAGTATTTT.